This T cell receptor beta chain was captured in a study of T cells after yellow fever vaccination. Germline V gene data show CDR1 as DFQATT and CDR2 as SNEGSKA (reference sequence). The CDR3 loop spans 13 amino acids. V lost 6 bases and J lost 4; bases outside the gene matches: 8. The table lists this clonotype with many counts. Antigen: not known. Generation of TCR cDNA used 5'RACE template switching (which added a universal primer site and UMIs). MiXCR, run by TCRdb on the 5' RACE reads, gives a single entry per CDR3 protein. This sample has over 110,000 distinct CDR3 sequences, with 7.7% found just once. Findings of the study overall: On re-exposure, the response was weaker but peaked faster, at day 5 versus 15. Most clones from primary vaccination were detected again post-booster (roughly 96% CD4, around 88% CD8).

The specimen comprised CD4+ T cells sorted from PBMCs, sampled 5 days after the yellow fever booster vaccination. This TCR was sampled from a young man who received the YFV17D yellow fever vaccine. The rearrangement uses TRBV20-1 and TRBJ1-1; 7 bases line up with TRBD1. The CDR3 DNA follows: TGCAGTGCCAACTACAGGGGAGGCACTGAAGCTTTCTTT. Residues: CSANYRGGTEAFF.